The T cell receptor beta chain described here comes from a study of CD8 T cells in Susac syndrome. Reverse transcription of roughly 0.5 to 1 ug RNA used random hexamers. TCRdb processed the immunoSEQ multiplex PCR reads anew with MiXCR; each CDR3 protein has one entry. The sample comprises fewer than 80,000 distinct CDR3 sequences, around 93% of which are singletons, and roughly 0.25% rests with the top ten. Matching for age and sex applied to the controls, who were healthy donors. TEMRA cells underwent FACS enrichment and CD8+ and CD4+ T cells underwent negative isolation. This CDR3 spans 15 amino acids. The germline V gene has CDR1 MNHNY and CDR2 SVGAGI (reference sequence). Trimming took 6 bases from V and 2 from J; bases not matched to a gene: 10.

The chain couples TRBV6-6 to TRBJ2-7; 7 nucleotides match TRBD2. This TCR derives from a human donor in good health. The specimen sequenced was CD8+ T cells from PBMCs. The CDR3 DNA follows: TGTGCCAGCAGGGAGTCAGCGGGGCGTCCCTACGAGCAGTACTTC. This sequence encodes CASRESAGRPYEQYF.